The 10 T cell receptor beta chains reported below all come from one sample, sequenced in a study of blood T cell repertoires in COVID-19. The data were produced by immunoSEQ multiplex PCR, yet TCRdb's version contains in-frame clones alone and is incomplete. Of a few hundred thousand clones in the sample, about 87% are singletons; the top ten hold less than 5%. The sequencing input was peripheral blood. Receptors originate from a man aged 60 to 75 who had recovered from COVID-19.

The chain has TRBV4-2 and TRBJ2-7, with D possibly matching TRBD2 (5 bases). Germline-derived CDR1 and CDR2 are LGHNA and YNFKEQ. V was trimmed by 1 base and J by 3 bases, leaving 10 bases between them. The CDR3 spans 14 residues. The CDR3 reads CASSQVLGVYEQYF. DNA for the CDR3: TGTGCCAGCAGCCAAGTGCTCGGGGTCTACGAGCAGTACTTC.

Written as DNA, the CDR3 is TGTGCCAGCAGCTCCCGGGACAGGGGCATCTACGAGCAGTACTTC. Its protein is CASSSRDRGIYEQYF. This chain joins TRBV7-2 and TRBJ2-7; TRBD1 matches at 10 bases. The V segment lost 4 bases and the J segment 3 bases; nucleotides outside the gene matches: 6. CDR1 is SGHTA, CDR2 FQGNSA, per germline. This CDR3 is 15 amino acids long. The variable domain in full, with the rest retrieved from reference TRBV7-2 and TRBJ2-7, is GAGVSQSPSNKVTEKGKDVELRCDPISGHTALYWYRQSLGQGLEFLIYFQGNSAPDKSGLPSDRFSAERTGGSVSTLTIQRTQQEDSAVYLCASSSRDRGIYEQYFGPGTRLTVT.

The V and J genes are TRBV6-1 and TRBJ2-2; TRBD1 matches 7 bases. After removal of 6 bases from V and 3 bases from J, the junction contained 13 bases not matched to a gene. The CDR3 has 17 amino acids. Per germline, CDR1 MNHNS and CDR2 SASEGT. CDR3 sequence reads: CASRERRRTGDTGELFF. The CDR3 DNA is TGTGCCAGCAGAGAACGCCGCCGGACAGGAGACACCGGGGAGCTGTTTTTT.

This chain uses TRBV4-2 with TRBJ2-3; 9 bases are shared with TRBD2. There are 17 residues in the CDR3. The germline CDR1 and CDR2 sequences are LGHNA and YNFKEQ. The V gene end was trimmed by 0 bases and the J gene end by 2 bases; junction bases not matched to a gene: 6. The CDR3 DNA is TGTGCCAGCAGCCAAGATAGTCTAGCGGGACCCACAGATACGCAGTATTTT. It encodes CASSQDSLAGPTDTQYF.

This clone was found once. The chain links TRBV19 to TRBJ1-5; D call uncertain. The germline V gene has CDR1 LNHDA and CDR2 SQIVND (reference sequence). CDR3 length: 15 amino acids. Trimming removed 1 base at V and 6 bases at J, with 13 bases between. For the CDR3, the DNA is TGTGCCAGTAGTATAGGTTTCTCATCCGGTCAGCCCCAGCATTTT. Translating it yields CASSIGFSSGQPQHF.

This rearrangement joins TRBV21-1 to TRBJ2-7; no check of the table's D call, TRBD1, against the DNA was made. TRBV21-1 constitutes a pseudogene. The CDR3 sequence is 15 residues long. The CDR3 DNA reads as TGTGCCAGCAGCTCGCGACAGGAACACTCCTACGAGCAGTACTTC. As protein: CASSSRQEHSYEQYF.

This clone came up once. The CDR3 region has the DNA TGTGCCAGCAGCCGGACAGGGGATACGCAGTATTTT. Its protein product is CASSRTGDTQYF. This chain uses TRBV3-1 (or the pseudogene TRBV3-2) with TRBJ2-3, with TRBD1 identical over 8 bases. CDR3 length: 12 residues. Germline lookup yields CDR1 LGHDT and CDR2 YNNKEL (reference sequence). V lost 4 bases, J lost 6 bases, and 0 bases stayed unmatched.

V is TRBV15 and J is TRBJ1-3, with a weak D call TRBD1 (5 bases). The V gene lost 5 bases and the J gene lost 2 bases, with 13 bases spanning the gap. Germline assignment: CDR1 LNHNV and CDR2 YYDKDF (reference sequence). The CDR3 is 15 amino acids. The CDR3 region is CATSVGWGAGNTIYF. CDR3 nucleotide sequence: TGTGCCACCAGCGTAGGATGGGGGGCTGGAAACACCATATATTTT.

The V and J genes are TRBV29-1 and TRBJ1-1, with 7 bases identical to TRBD1. The J segment lost 2 bases and the V segment lost 3 bases, leaving 6 bases of the junction unmatched. The CDR3 length is 14 residues. The germline V gene has CDR1 SQVTM and CDR2 ANQGSEA. The CDR3 loop is CSVDRGTANTEAFF. In DNA, the CDR3 is TGCAGCGTTGACCGAGGGACAGCAAACACTGAAGCTTTCTTT.

The chain couples TRBV19 to TRBJ1-1; 7 bases match TRBD1. Trimming cost V 1 base and J 7 bases; bases outside gene matches: 3. The germline CDR1 and CDR2 sequences are LNHDA and SQIVND (reference sequence). The CDR3 sequence is 13 residues long. This chain's CDR3 is CASSIGQGFEAFF. CDR3 in DNA: TGTGCCAGTAGTATAGGACAGGGTTTTGAAGCTTTCTTT.